A single sample is the source of the 31 T cell receptor beta chains below, sequenced in a study of blood T cell repertoires in COVID-19. Repertoires were generated with immunoSEQ multiplex PCR, while TCRdb's copy carries only in-frame clones and drops some. Here the sample spans about 38,000 clones, around 81% being singletons. Sequenced input: peripheral blood. The origin of the receptors is a man aged 45-60 years with active COVID-19.

The rearrangement uses TRBV7-9 and TRBJ1-2; D is unresolved. The germline V and J ends were trimmed by 3 bases and 4 bases, with 12 bases remaining between them. Germline loops: CDR1 SEHNR, CDR2 FQNEAQ (reference sequence). The CDR3 is made up of 14 amino acids. The CDR3 coding sequence is TGTGCCAGCAGCTTTACCCGGGGTCCCTATGGCTACACCTTC. As protein: CASSFTRGPYGYTF. The full variable domain, in which reference TRBV7-9 and TRBJ1-2 provide the parts outside the CDR3, is DTGVSQNPRHKITKRGQNVTFRCDPISEHNRLYWYRQTLGQGPEFLTYFQNEAQLEKSRLLSDRFSAERPKGSFSTLEIQRTEQGDSAMYLCASSFTRGPYGYTFGSGTRLTVV.

There are a few counts of this clone. The chain is built from TRBV19 and TRBJ1-5; tentatively, D is TRBD1 (5 bases). Trimming took 5 bases from V and 0 from J, leaving 8 bases between them. The CDR3 length is 14 residues. CDR1 and CDR2 from the germline V gene are LNHDA and SQIVND (reference sequence). CDR3 nucleotides: TGTGCCAGTAGTTGGGGGGTTAGCAATCAGCCCCAGCATTTT. Amino acid sequence: CASSWGVSNQPQHF.

This clone was picked up one time. This chain connects TRBV12-3 or TRBV12-4 to TRBJ2-7, with TRBD1 identical over 8 bases. This CDR3 has 13 amino acids. After removal of 4 bases from V and 3 bases from J, the junction contained 2 bases not matched to a gene. CDR3 bases: TGTGCCAGCAGTTACGGACAGGGCTACGAGCAGTACTTC. It translates to CASSYGQGYEQYF.

This clone was seen a few times. Different DNA sequences within this sample yield the same CDR3. The chain couples TRBV9 to TRBJ1-3; tentative D call: TRBD1 (5 bases). V lost 2 bases, J lost 1 base, and 7 bases lay in between. The CDR3 is 14 residues long. Germline-derived CDR1 and CDR2 are SGDLS and YYNGEE. The DNA of the CDR3 is TGTGCCAGCAGCGTTCAGGGTTCTGGAAACACCATATATTTT. This gives the protein CASSVQGSGNTIYF.

The V gene is TRBV2, the J gene TRBJ1-3; D gene unclear. Between the trimmed V and J ends, which lost 6 bases and 0 bases, there was a span of 15 bases. This CDR3 contains 16 residues. The germline CDR1 and CDR2 sequences are SNHLY and FYNNEI. CDR3 sequence reads: CASSAIGATSGNTIYF. The CDR3 bases are TGTGCCAGCAGCGCAATTGGAGCAACCTCTGGAAACACCATATATTTT.

V and J are TRBV14 and TRBJ2-1; 8 bases map to TRBD2. Germline V gene sequence: CDR1 SGHDN, CDR2 FVKESK. The CDR3 is 15 residues long. V shed 4 bases and J 1 base; nucleotides not matched to a gene: 3. Here the CDR3 DNA reads TGTGCCAGCAGCCCGGGACTAGTTTCCTACAATGAGCAGTTCTTC. The encoded protein is CASSPGLVSYNEQFF.

This clone was recorded only once. The genes are TRBV9 and TRBJ2-1, with 7 positions matching TRBD1. Per the germline V gene, CDR1 is SGDLS and CDR2 is YYNGEE. Trimming took 3 bases from V and 4 from J; bases not matched to a gene: 13. This CDR3 is built from 17 residues. Here the CDR3 DNA reads TGTGCCAGCAGCGCCAGGGGACAGACCGGGGCTTACAATGAGCAGTTCTTC. It codes for CASSARGQTGAYNEQFF. The full variable domain, with the rest looked up from reference TRBV9 and TRBJ2-1, is DSGVTQTPKHLITATGQRVTLRCSPRSGDLSVYWYQQSLDQGLQFLIQYYNGEERAKGNILERFSAQQFPDLHSELNLSSLELGDSALYFCASSARGQTGAYNEQFFGPGTRLTVL.

This clone was seen a few times. This sequence joins TRBV10-2 and TRBJ2-3; 8 bases agree with TRBD2. The CDR3 is 15 residues long. Germline V gene data show CDR1 as WSHSY and CDR2 as SAAADI. V gave up 6 bases and J gave up 0 bases; unmatched junction bases: 5. The CDR3 DNA reads as TGCGCCAGCAGCAGCAGCGGGGGAAGCACAGATACGCAGTATTTT. Translating it yields CASSSSGGSTDTQYF.

The rearrangement links TRBV7-9 to TRBJ1-1; D might be TRBD1 (5 bases). The CDR3 spans 12 residues. CDR1 and CDR2 from the germline V gene are SEHNR and FQNEAQ (reference sequence). V was trimmed by 0 bases and J by 7 bases, leaving 6 bases between them. The CDR3 region is CASSLADSEAFF. Written as DNA, the CDR3 is TGTGCCAGCAGCTTAGCAGACAGTGAAGCTTTCTTT.

V gene TRBV4-2 combines with J gene TRBJ2-7, with D uncertain. Germline lookup yields CDR1 LGHNA and CDR2 YNFKEQ. The V end lost 1 base, the J end lost 3 bases, and 4 bases lay between the germline ends. This CDR3 region has 12 residues. The CDR3 here is CASSQGSYEQYF. In DNA, the CDR3 is TGTGCCAGCAGCCAAGGGAGCTACGAGCAGTACTTC.

V gene TRBV10-2 combines with J gene TRBJ2-3; 12 nucleotides align to TRBD2. After removal of 5 bases from V and 2 bases from J, the junction contained 5 bases not matched to a gene. The CDR3 runs to 16 residues. From germline, CDR1 is WSHSY and CDR2 SAAADI. Written as DNA, the CDR3 is TGCGCCAGCAGTCCGGGACTAGCGGGCTACACAGATACGCAGTATTTT. This gives the protein CASSPGLAGYTDTQYF.

The chain's CDR3 is CASSLRQGRTEAFF. CDR3 sequence (DNA): TGTGCCAGCAGTCTTCGACAGGGGAGGACTGAAGCTTTCTTT. The gene calls are TRBV6-5 and TRBJ1-1; TRBD1 matches 8 bases. The CDR3 extends over 14 amino acids. J lost 5 bases, V lost 5 bases, and 7 bases had no gene match. CDR1 and CDR2 from the germline V gene are MNHEY and SVGAGI.

The chain employs TRBV5-4 and TRBJ1-2, with 12 bases fitting TRBD1. Germline CDR1 reads SGHNT; CDR2 reads YYREEE (reference sequence). The CDR3 contains 15 residues. V lost 4 bases to trimming and J lost 4 bases; unmatched junction nucleotides: 5. CDR3 sequence: CASSGGTGGFYGYTF. The CDR3 DNA sequence: TGTGCCAGCAGCGGTGGGACAGGGGGCTTCTATGGCTACACCTTC.

This clone has more than one count but fewer than ten. This rearrangement joins TRBV7-2 to TRBJ2-7; weak D call: TRBD2 (6 bases). CDR1 is SGHTA and CDR2 is FQGNSA in the germline V gene. The CDR3 has 14 amino acids. The V and J ends lost 1 base and 0 bases respectively, with 7 bases between them. CDR3 loop: CASSLGGDSYEQYF. The CDR3, as DNA: TGTGCCAGCAGCTTAGGCGGGGACTCCTACGAGCAGTACTTC.

This clone showed up just once. J is TRBJ2-3 and V is TRBV5-1; a weak D match, TRBD1 (6 bases). V dropped 5 bases and J dropped 0 bases, with 10 bases sitting between them. The CDR3 consists of 14 residues. Germline values: CDR1 SGHRS, CDR2 YFSETQ. The CDR3 coding sequence is TGCGCCAGCAGGGCCGGGACAAGCACAGATACGCAGTATTTT. Translating it yields CASRAGTSTDTQYF.

This clone was observed a single time. V and J are TRBV5-1 and TRBJ2-7; TRBD2 matches 8 bases. Losses at the gene ends were 3 bases for V and 0 bases for J; bases not matched to a gene: 8. The CDR3 loop spans 16 amino acids. Per germline, CDR1 SGHRS and CDR2 YFSETQ. The chain's CDR3 is CASSSLVAGGSYEQYF. The CDR3, as DNA: TGCGCCAGCAGCTCCCTGGTGGCGGGGGGCTCCTACGAGCAGTACTTC.

The chain's CDR3 is CASSRQGLTNEQFF. DNA of the CDR3: TGTGCCAGCAGCAGACAGGGTCTGACGAATGAGCAGTTCTTC. The chain employs TRBV6-6 and TRBJ2-1, with 7 bases fitting TRBD1. Germline trimming cut 6 bases from V and 7 bases from J; bases unmatched to any gene: 9. This CDR3 comprises 14 residues. Germline V gene data show CDR1 as MNHNY and CDR2 as SVGAGI (reference sequence).

The chain joins TRBV7-2 to TRBJ2-1, with 9 bases aligning to TRBD2. Germline CDR1 is SGHTA and CDR2 is FQGNSA. This CDR3 has 16 amino acids. V lost 0 bases, J lost 8 bases, and 8 bases stayed unmatched. The chain's CDR3 is CASSLARGGALDEQFF. In nucleotides, the CDR3 is TGTGCCAGCAGCTTAGCGCGCGGGGGGGCTTTGGATGAGCAGTTCTTC.

This clone has only one observation. The chain links TRBV3-1 (or the pseudogene TRBV3-2) to TRBJ2-1, with D possibly TRBD2 on 6 matching bases. V was cut by 8 bases and J by 8 bases, with 13 bases left in between. The CDR3 totals 12 residues. The germline V gene has CDR1 LGHDT and CDR2 YNNKEL (reference sequence). The CDR3 region is CASGRTIHEQFF. The CDR3 DNA sequence: TGTGCCAGCGGCCGGACTATTCATGAGCAGTTCTTC.

This clone was detected only once. V gene TRBV6-5 combines with J gene TRBJ1-3, with 8 bases that match TRBD1. V lost 0 bases and J lost 4; bases outside the gene matches: 2. CDR3 size: 15 residues. The germline gives CDR1 MNHEY, CDR2 SVGAGI. CDR3 DNA: TGTGCCAGCAGTTACTCGTGGGACAGGGGAAACACCATATATTTT. This codes for CASSYSWDRGNTIYF.

J is TRBJ1-3 and V is TRBV10-3, with 7 positions matching TRBD1. CDR1 is ENHRY, CDR2 SYGVKD, per germline. Unmatched junction bases numbered 4, after V lost 5 bases and J lost 0 bases. CDR3 length equals 15 residues. CDR3 sequence reads: CAISSGTVSGNTIYF. CDR3 bases: TGTGCCATCAGTTCCGGGACAGTCTCTGGAAACACCATATATTTT.

The chain is built from TRBV27 and TRBJ2-7; TRBD1 agrees at 7 bases. CDR1 is MNHEY and CDR2 is SMNVEV in the germline V gene (reference sequence). With 0 bases clipped from V and 3 bases from J, the junction kept 2 bases outside the gene matches. The length of the CDR3 is 14 residues. The CDR3 sequence: CASSLSDRYYEQYF. In DNA form, the CDR3 reads TGTGCCAGCAGTTTATCGGACAGGTACTACGAGCAGTACTTC.

This rearrangement joins TRBV4-1 to TRBJ1-2; 8 bases fit TRBD1. The CDR3 length is 14 residues. With 3 bases clipped from V and 8 bases from J, the junction kept 8 bases outside the gene matches. Germline V gene lookup returns CDR1 MGHRA and CDR2 YSYEKL. The CDR3 spells CASSQETGGWGYTF. CDR3 in DNA: TGCGCCAGCAGCCAGGAAACAGGGGGATGGGGCTACACCTTC.

The V and J genes are TRBV7-8 and TRBJ2-5, with D uncertain. CDR3 length: 15 amino acids. Trimming removed 1 base at V and 1 base at J, with 10 bases between. The germline V gene has CDR1 SGHVS and CDR2 FQNEAQ. The CDR3 region has the DNA TGTGCCAGCAGCTTAGGAGGAGCCGTCCAAGAGACCCAGTACTTC. Its translation is CASSLGGAVQETQYF.

The chain has TRBV7-2 and TRBJ2-5; TRBD2 matches at 10 bases. Per germline, CDR1 SGHTA and CDR2 FQGNSA. The length of the CDR3 is 15 residues. With 3 bases clipped from V and 5 bases from J, the junction kept 6 bases outside the gene matches. In nucleotides, the CDR3 is TGTGCCAGCAGCTTGAATAGCGGGGGGAGGGAGACCCAGTACTTC. Translation gives CASSLNSGGRETQYF.

The rearrangement links TRBV28 to TRBJ1-1; the match to TRBD1 covers 7 bases. The CDR3 runs to 15 residues. The V gene end was trimmed by 5 bases and the J gene end by 0 bases; junction bases not matched to a gene: 6. CDR1 MDHEN and CDR2 SYDVKM come from the germline V gene. The CDR3 reads CASSKRTGLNTEAFF. In DNA form, the CDR3 reads TGTGCCAGCAGTAAGAGGACAGGCCTGAACACTGAAGCTTTCTTT.

V and J are TRBV18 and TRBJ2-5; D is undetermined. CDR3 length: 13 amino acids. Germline V gives CDR1 KGHSH, CDR2 LQKENI. Trimming pared 3 bases from V and 0 bases from J, leaving 5 bases between. In DNA form, the CDR3 reads TGTGCCAGCTCACCTCTCGACCAAGAGACCCAGTACTTC. Amino acids: CASSPLDQETQYF.

The chain links TRBV4-1 to TRBJ2-2; 9 nucleotides match TRBD1. The germline CDR1 and CDR2 sequences are MGHRA and YSYEKL. Germline trimming cut 5 bases from V and 5 bases from J; bases unmatched to any gene: 6. This CDR3 region has 15 residues. The CDR3 reads CASSYRQGGTGELFF. The CDR3, as DNA: TGCGCCAGCAGCTACCGACAGGGGGGGACCGGGGAGCTGTTTTTT.

The chain employs TRBV2 and TRBJ1-2; D unclear. Germline V gene sequence: CDR1 SNHLY, CDR2 FYNNEI. V lost 6 bases to trimming and J lost 0 bases, with 23 bases between them. The CDR3 loop spans 18 amino acids. The CDR3 DNA sequence: TGTGCCAGCAGCCGTTTCATTTCCTTGGGGAGCTCTAACTATGGCTACACCTTC. Its protein is CASSRFISLGSSNYGYTF. The full variable domain, with the rest looked up from reference TRBV2 and TRBJ1-2, is EPEVTQTPSHQVTQMGQEVILRCVPISNHLYFYWYRQILGQKVEFLVSFYNNEISEKSEIFDDQFSVERPDGSNFTLKIRSTKLEDSAMYFCASSRFISLGSSNYGYTFGSGTRLTVV.

The rearrangement links TRBV18 to TRBJ2-2, with 10 bases lining up with TRBD1. Germline loops: CDR1 KGHSH, CDR2 LQKENI. V gave up 3 bases and J gave up 3 bases; unmatched junction bases: 7. This CDR3 has 17 amino acids. The CDR3 coding sequence is TGTGCCAGCTCACCCTTGGACAGGGGGTTCCACACCGGGGAGCTGTTTTTT. It yields the protein CASSPLDRGFHTGELFF. The variable domain in full, completed from reference TRBV18 and TRBJ2-2, reads NAGVMQNPRHLVRRRGQEARLRCSPMKGHSHVYWYRQLPEEGLKFMVYLQKENIIDESGMPKERFSAEFPKEGPSILRIQQVVRGDSAAYFCASSPLDRGFHTGELFFGEGSRLTVL.

V is TRBV2 and J is TRBJ1-2, with 9 bases matching TRBD1. V dropped 7 bases and J dropped 6; count of bases not matched to a gene: 6. This CDR3 region has 13 residues. From germline, CDR1 is SNHLY and CDR2 FYNNEI. CDR3 nucleotide sequence: TGTGCCAGCAACCAACAGGGGGCGGATGGCTACACCTTC. Its protein product is CASNQQGADGYTF.